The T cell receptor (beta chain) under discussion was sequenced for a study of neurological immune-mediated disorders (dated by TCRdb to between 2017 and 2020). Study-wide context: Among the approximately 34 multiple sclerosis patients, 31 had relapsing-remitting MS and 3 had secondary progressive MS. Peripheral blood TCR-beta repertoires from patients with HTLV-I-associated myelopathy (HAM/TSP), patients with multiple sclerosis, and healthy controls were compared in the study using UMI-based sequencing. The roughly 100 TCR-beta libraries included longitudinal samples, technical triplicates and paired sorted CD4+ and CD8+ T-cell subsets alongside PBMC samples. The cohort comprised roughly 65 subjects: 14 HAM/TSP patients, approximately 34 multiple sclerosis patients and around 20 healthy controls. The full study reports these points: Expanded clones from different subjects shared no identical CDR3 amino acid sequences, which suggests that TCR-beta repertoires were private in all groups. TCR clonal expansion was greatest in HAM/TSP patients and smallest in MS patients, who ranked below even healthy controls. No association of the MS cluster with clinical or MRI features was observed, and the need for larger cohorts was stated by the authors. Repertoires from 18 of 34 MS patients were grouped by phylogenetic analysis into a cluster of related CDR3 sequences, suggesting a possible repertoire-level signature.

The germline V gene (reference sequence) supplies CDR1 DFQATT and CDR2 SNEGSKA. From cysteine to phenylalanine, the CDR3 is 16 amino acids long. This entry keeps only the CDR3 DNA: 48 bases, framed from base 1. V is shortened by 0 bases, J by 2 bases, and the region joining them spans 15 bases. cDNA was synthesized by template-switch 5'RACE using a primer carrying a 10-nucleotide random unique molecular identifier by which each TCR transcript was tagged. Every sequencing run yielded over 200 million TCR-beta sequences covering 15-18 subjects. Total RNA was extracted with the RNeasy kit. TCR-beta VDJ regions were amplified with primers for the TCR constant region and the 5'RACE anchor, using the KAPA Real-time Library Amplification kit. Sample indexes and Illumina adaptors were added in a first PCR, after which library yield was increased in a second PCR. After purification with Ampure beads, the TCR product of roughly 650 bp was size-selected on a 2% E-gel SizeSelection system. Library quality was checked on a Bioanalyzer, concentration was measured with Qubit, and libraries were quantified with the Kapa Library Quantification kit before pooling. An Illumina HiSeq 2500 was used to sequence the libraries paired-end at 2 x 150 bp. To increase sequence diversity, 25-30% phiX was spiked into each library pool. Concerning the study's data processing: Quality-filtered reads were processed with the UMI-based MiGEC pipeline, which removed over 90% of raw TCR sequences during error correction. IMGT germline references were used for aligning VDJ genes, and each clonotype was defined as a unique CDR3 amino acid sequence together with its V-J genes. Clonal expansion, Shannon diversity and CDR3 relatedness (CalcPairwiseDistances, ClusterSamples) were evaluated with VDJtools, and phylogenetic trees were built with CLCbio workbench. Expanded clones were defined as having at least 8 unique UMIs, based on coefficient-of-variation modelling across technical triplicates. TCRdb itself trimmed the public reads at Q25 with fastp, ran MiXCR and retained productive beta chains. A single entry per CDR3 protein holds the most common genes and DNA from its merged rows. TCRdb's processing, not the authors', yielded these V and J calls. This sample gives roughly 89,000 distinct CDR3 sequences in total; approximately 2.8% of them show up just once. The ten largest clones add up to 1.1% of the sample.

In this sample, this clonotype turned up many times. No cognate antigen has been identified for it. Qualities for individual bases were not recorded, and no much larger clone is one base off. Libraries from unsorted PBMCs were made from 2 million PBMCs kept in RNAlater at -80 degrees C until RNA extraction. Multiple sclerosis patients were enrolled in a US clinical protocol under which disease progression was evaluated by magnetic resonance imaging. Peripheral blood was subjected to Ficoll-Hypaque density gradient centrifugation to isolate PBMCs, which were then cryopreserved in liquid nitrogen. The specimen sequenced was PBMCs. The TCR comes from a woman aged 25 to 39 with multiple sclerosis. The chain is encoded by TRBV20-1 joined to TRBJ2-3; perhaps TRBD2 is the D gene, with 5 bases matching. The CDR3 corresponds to CSARDFRGAVTDTQYF. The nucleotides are TGCAGTGCTAGAGATTTTCGGGGAGCGGTCACAGATACGCAGTATTTT.